The rows below give T cell receptor beta chains drawn from one sample of a study of T-cell memory formation after mild COVID-19. Via MiXCR, TCRdb re-called the 5' RACE reads, giving one row per CDR3 protein. The repertoire holds some 180,000 distinct CDR3 sequences, under 20% seen once, with 3.9% in the top ten. The sequenced sample was PBMCs or a T cell subset sorted from them (not recorded which). These receptors all come from a man in his late teens or twenties who had mild COVID-19 (a few samples of this study predate the infection). Cell type and time point are not known. CDR3s include the opening cysteine and the closing phenylalanine or tryptophan. Each record gives: J gene, V gene, clone size, D gene, CDR3 protein, CDR3 DNA. D genes are given only for firm matches. A clone size is listed for some rows: how often the clone was seen (once, few, many), or a class if it is expanded.

j_call: TRBJ2-2; v_call: TRBV2; clone_size: few; d_call: NA; cdr3_aa: CASSVTRGSGELFF; cdr3_nt: TGTGCCAGCAGTGTGACAAGGGGGTCCGGGGAGCTGTTTTTT
j_call: TRBJ1-6; v_call: TRBV5-1; clone_size: many; d_call: TRBD1; cdr3_aa: CASSLQGQNSPLHF; cdr3_nt: TGCGCCAGCAGCCTACAGGGGCAGAATTCACCCCTCCACTTT
j_call: TRBJ2-3; v_call: TRBV7-9; clone_size: many; d_call: NA; cdr3_aa: CASSYSDTQYF; cdr3_nt: TGTGCCAGCAGTTACTCGGATACGCAGTATTTT
j_call: TRBJ2-3; v_call: TRBV4-2; clone_size: few; d_call: TRBD2; cdr3_aa: CASSQAALAVATDTQYF; cdr3_nt: TGTGCCAGCAGCCAAGCTGCGCTAGCGGTAGCCACAGATACGCAGTATTTT
j_call: TRBJ2-7; v_call: TRBV5-1; clone_size: few; d_call: TRBD1; cdr3_aa: CASSGRQGREQYF; cdr3_nt: TGCGCCAGCAGCGGGAGACAGGGGCGGGAGCAGTACTTC
j_call: TRBJ2-3; v_call: TRBV7-2; clone_size: NA; d_call: NA; cdr3_aa: CASATRLLSDTQYF; cdr3_nt: TGTGCCAGCGCTACTCGTCTTTTGTCAGATACGCAGTATTTT
j_call: TRBJ2-2; v_call: TRBV24-1; clone_size: many; d_call: NA; cdr3_aa: CATSLSRTGELFF; cdr3_nt: TGTGCCACCAGTCTATCCCGCACCGGGGAGCTGTTTTTT
j_call: TRBJ1-6; v_call: TRBV5-1; clone_size: few; d_call: TRBD1; cdr3_aa: CASAAGGDRASPLHF; cdr3_nt: TGCGCCAGCGCCGCCGGGGGAGACAGGGCATCACCCCTCCACTTT
j_call: TRBJ1-1; v_call: TRBV20-1; clone_size: many; d_call: NA; cdr3_aa: CSASSSGRNTEAFF; cdr3_nt: TGCAGTGCTAGCTCCTCGGGCCGGAACACTGAAGCTTTCTTT
j_call: TRBJ2-3; v_call: TRBV5-1; clone_size: few; d_call: NA; cdr3_aa: CASSLHKGARTDTQYF; cdr3_nt: TGCGCCAGCAGCTTGCATAAAGGGGCTCGGACAGATACGCAGTATTTT
j_call: TRBJ2-1; v_call: TRBV3-1; clone_size: NA; d_call: NA; cdr3_aa: CASSLNWMQFF; cdr3_nt: TGTGCCAGCAGCCTTAACTGGATGCAGTTCTTC
j_call: TRBJ1-1; v_call: TRBV5-1; clone_size: NA; d_call: NA; cdr3_aa: CGSSQGRGDMNTEAFF; cdr3_nt: TGCGGCAGCAGCCAGGGCAGGGGCGACATGAACACTGAAGCTTTCTTT
j_call: TRBJ2-7; v_call: TRBV7-9; clone_size: few; d_call: NA; cdr3_aa: CASSSYTYEQYF; cdr3_nt: TGTGCCAGCAGCTCTTACACCTACGAGCAGTACTTC
j_call: TRBJ2-2; v_call: TRBV4-3; clone_size: NA; d_call: TRBD2; cdr3_aa: CASSRAGGNTGELFF; cdr3_nt: TGCGCCAGCAGCCGTGCGGGGGGGAACACCGGGGAGCTGTTTTTT
j_call: TRBJ1-6; v_call: TRBV5-1; clone_size: NA; d_call: NA; cdr3_aa: CASSSEGNSPLHF; cdr3_nt: TGCGCCAGCAGCAGCGAGGGGAATTCACCCCTCCACTTT
j_call: TRBJ1-1; v_call: TRBV7-6; clone_size: many; d_call: TRBD1; cdr3_aa: CASSQGQGKNTEAFF; cdr3_nt: TGTGCCAGCAGCCAGGGACAGGGGAAGAACACTGAAGCTTTCTTT
j_call: TRBJ2-5; v_call: TRBV27; clone_size: few; d_call: TRBD1; cdr3_aa: CASSLWGQGQETQYF; cdr3_nt: TGTGCCAGCAGTTTATGGGGACAGGGTCAAGAGACCCAGTACTTC
j_call: TRBJ2-3; v_call: TRBV20-1; clone_size: few; d_call: NA; cdr3_aa: CSAREPGGGPDTQYF; cdr3_nt: TGCAGTGCTAGAGAGCCAGGGGGGGGGCCAGATACGCAGTATTTT
j_call: TRBJ1-2; v_call: TRBV6-2/TRBV6-3; clone_size: few; d_call: NA; cdr3_aa: CASSYYGQYGYTF; cdr3_nt: TGTGCCAGCAGTTACTACGGACAGTATGGCTACACCTTC
j_call: TRBJ2-2; v_call: TRBV7-9; clone_size: few; d_call: NA; cdr3_aa: CASSPSRVYAAGELFF; cdr3_nt: TGTGCCAGCAGCCCCTCGAGAGTGTACGCGGCCGGGGAGCTGTTTTTT
j_call: TRBJ1-1; v_call: TRBV10-3; clone_size: once; d_call: NA; cdr3_aa: CAIGRGWRTEAFF; cdr3_nt: TGTGCCATTGGGCGGGGGTGGAGGACTGAAGCTTTCTTT
j_call: TRBJ2-1; v_call: TRBV7-9; clone_size: many; d_call: TRBD1; cdr3_aa: CASRGTGYNEQFF; cdr3_nt: TGTGCCAGCAGGGGGACAGGATACAATGAGCAGTTCTTC
j_call: TRBJ1-5; v_call: TRBV6-6; clone_size: NA; d_call: NA; cdr3_aa: CASRKKGGDGQPQHF; cdr3_nt: TGTGCCAGCAGAAAAAAAGGGGGAGACGGTCAGCCCCAGCATTTT
j_call: TRBJ1-1; v_call: TRBV5-6; clone_size: NA; d_call: NA; cdr3_aa: CASSLPGWAYTEAFF; cdr3_nt: TGTGCCAGCAGCTTGCCAGGGTGGGCTTACACTGAAGCTTTCTTT
j_call: TRBJ2-5; v_call: TRBV4-2; clone_size: few; d_call: NA; cdr3_aa: CASSQERQKETQYF; cdr3_nt: TGTGCCAGCAGCCAAGAGCGACAGAAAGAGACCCAGTACTTC
j_call: TRBJ2-2; v_call: TRBV6-1; clone_size: NA; d_call: NA; cdr3_aa: CASTPPPGELFF; cdr3_nt: TGTGCCAGCACCCCCCCCCCAGGGGAGCTGTTTTTT
j_call: TRBJ1-6; v_call: TRBV4-3; clone_size: few; d_call: NA; cdr3_aa: CASSQMAGVNSPLHF; cdr3_nt: TGCGCCAGCAGCCAAATGGCAGGGGTCAATTCACCCCTCCACTTT
j_call: TRBJ2-7; v_call: TRBV28; clone_size: few; d_call: NA; cdr3_aa: CASSLWSEQYF; cdr3_nt: TGTGCCAGCAGTTTATGGAGCGAGCAGTACTTC
j_call: TRBJ1-2; v_call: TRBV20-1; clone_size: many; d_call: NA; cdr3_aa: CSARDSAGNGYTF; cdr3_nt: TGCAGTGCTAGAGATTCGGCAGGGAATGGCTACACCTTC
j_call: TRBJ2-2; v_call: TRBV20-1; clone_size: few; d_call: NA; cdr3_aa: CSVKADAGELFF; cdr3_nt: TGCAGTGTCAAGGCAGACGCCGGGGAGCTGTTTTTT
j_call: TRBJ1-1; v_call: TRBV24-1; clone_size: NA; d_call: NA; cdr3_aa: CATRSSWNTEAFF; cdr3_nt: TGTGCCACCAGGAGCAGTTGGAACACTGAAGCTTTCTTT
j_call: TRBJ2-2; v_call: TRBV7-3; clone_size: NA; d_call: NA; cdr3_aa: CASSLTSGSTGELFF; cdr3_nt: TGTGCCAGCAGCTTAACGTCAGGGAGCACCGGGGAGCTGTTTTTT
j_call: TRBJ2-3; v_call: TRBV5-1; clone_size: NA; d_call: NA; cdr3_aa: CASSTNTDTQYF; cdr3_nt: TGCGCCAGCAGCACCAACACAGATACGCAGTATTTT
j_call: TRBJ2-1; v_call: TRBV7-2; clone_size: NA; d_call: NA; cdr3_aa: CASSSSAGALQNEQFF; cdr3_nt: TGTGCCAGCAGCTCCTCCGCCGGCGCCCTACAGAATGAGCAGTTCTTC
j_call: TRBJ1-1; v_call: TRBV28; clone_size: NA; d_call: TRBD1; cdr3_aa: CASHRGLRAFF; cdr3_nt: TGTGCCAGCCACAGGGGATTGAGAGCTTTCTTT
j_call: TRBJ2-5; v_call: TRBV5-6; clone_size: many; d_call: NA; cdr3_aa: CASRLTGAQETQYF; cdr3_nt: TGTGCCAGCCGCCTGACAGGTGCTCAAGAGACCCAGTACTTC
j_call: TRBJ1-5; v_call: TRBV7-2; clone_size: many; d_call: NA; cdr3_aa: CASSSSRGGNQPQHF; cdr3_nt: TGTGCCAGCAGCTCCAGCAGGGGTGGCAATCAGCCCCAGCATTTT
j_call: TRBJ1-5; v_call: TRBV7-2; clone_size: few; d_call: NA; cdr3_aa: CASSLDWASNQPQHF; cdr3_nt: TGTGCCAGCAGCTTAGATTGGGCCTCCAATCAGCCCCAGCATTTT
j_call: TRBJ2-3; v_call: TRBV7-2; clone_size: few; d_call: TRBD2; cdr3_aa: CASSFSGIRTDTQYF; cdr3_nt: TGTGCCAGCAGTTTTAGCGGGATCCGCACAGATACGCAGTATTTT
j_call: TRBJ1-2; v_call: TRBV2; clone_size: NA; d_call: TRBD1; cdr3_aa: CASSGLRQGDGYTF; cdr3_nt: TGTGCCAGCAGTGGATTGAGACAGGGGGATGGCTACACCTTC
j_call: TRBJ1-4; v_call: TRBV7-2; clone_size: few; d_call: NA; cdr3_aa: CASSLEGVANEKLFF; cdr3_nt: TGTGCCAGCAGCTTAGAAGGCGTGGCGAATGAAAAACTGTTTTTT
j_call: TRBJ2-1; v_call: TRBV6-5; clone_size: few; d_call: TRBD2; cdr3_aa: CASSYYGLAGYNEQFF; cdr3_nt: TGTGCCAGCAGTTACTATGGACTAGCGGGCTACAATGAGCAGTTCTTC
j_call: TRBJ2-7; v_call: TRBV15; clone_size: NA; d_call: NA; cdr3_aa: CATSRDRAHEQYF; cdr3_nt: TGTGCCACCAGCAGAGACCGGGCCCACGAGCAGTACTTC
j_call: TRBJ1-1; v_call: TRBV27; clone_size: NA; d_call: NA; cdr3_aa: CASSAYRSYTEAFF; cdr3_nt: TGTGCCAGCAGTGCCTACAGGTCCTACACTGAAGCTTTCTTT
j_call: TRBJ2-3; v_call: TRBV10-3; clone_size: many; d_call: NA; cdr3_aa: CAISESKGLSSSTDTQYF; cdr3_nt: TGTGCCATCAGTGAGTCGAAAGGACTTTCTTCTAGCACAGATACGCAGTATTTT
j_call: TRBJ1-4; v_call: TRBV4-3; clone_size: few; d_call: NA; cdr3_aa: CASSQDRGLNEKLFF; cdr3_nt: TGCGCCAGCAGCCAGGACCGGGGCCTTAATGAAAAACTGTTTTTT
j_call: TRBJ1-5; v_call: TRBV29-1; clone_size: few; d_call: NA; cdr3_aa: CSVASGDGTGNQPQHF; cdr3_nt: TGCAGCGTTGCAAGCGGGGATGGTACTGGCAATCAGCCCCAGCATTTT
j_call: TRBJ2-5; v_call: TRBV10-3; clone_size: NA; d_call: NA; cdr3_aa: CAISDSPNSGETQYF; cdr3_nt: TGTGCCATCAGTGACTCACCTAATTCTGGGGAGACCCAGTACTTC
j_call: TRBJ2-1; v_call: TRBV7-9; clone_size: many; d_call: NA; cdr3_aa: CASSPPPRAVSYNEQFF; cdr3_nt: TGTGCCAGCAGCCCCCCTCCGAGGGCGGTTTCCTACAATGAGCAGTTCTTC
j_call: TRBJ2-5; v_call: TRBV7-7; clone_size: NA; d_call: NA; cdr3_aa: CASSPDRTVGWETQYF; cdr3_nt: TGTGCTAGCAGCCCGGATCGGACAGTCGGCTGGGAGACCCAGTACTTC
j_call: TRBJ1-1; v_call: TRBV19; clone_size: NA; d_call: TRBD1; cdr3_aa: CATPESGTVNTEAFF; cdr3_nt: TGTGCCACCCCCGAGTCCGGGACAGTGAACACTGAAGCTTTCTTT
j_call: TRBJ1-1; v_call: TRBV12-3/TRBV12-4; clone_size: NA; d_call: NA; cdr3_aa: CASRGRAEAFF; cdr3_nt: TGTGCCAGCAGGGGGAGGGCTGAAGCTTTCTTT
j_call: TRBJ1-1; v_call: TRBV5-1; clone_size: few; d_call: NA; cdr3_aa: CASGAPDTEAFF; cdr3_nt: TGCGCCAGTGGGGCACCAGACACTGAAGCTTTCTTT